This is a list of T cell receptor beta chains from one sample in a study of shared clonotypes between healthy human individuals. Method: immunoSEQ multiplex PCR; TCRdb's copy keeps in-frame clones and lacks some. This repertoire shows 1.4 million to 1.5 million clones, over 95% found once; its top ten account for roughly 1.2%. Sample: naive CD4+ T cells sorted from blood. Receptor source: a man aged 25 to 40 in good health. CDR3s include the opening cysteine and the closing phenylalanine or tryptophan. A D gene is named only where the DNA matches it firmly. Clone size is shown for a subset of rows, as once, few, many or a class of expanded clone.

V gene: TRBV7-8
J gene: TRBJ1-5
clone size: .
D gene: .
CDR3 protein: CASSLLGWGQPQHF
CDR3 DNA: TGTGCCAGCAGCTTACTTGGTTGGGGTCAGCCCCAGCATTTT

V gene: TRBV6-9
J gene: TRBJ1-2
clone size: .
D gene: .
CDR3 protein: CASSYSRPGQPTHYGYTF
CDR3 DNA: TGTGCCAGCAGTTATTCGCGGCCGGGCCAGCCAACCCATTATGGCTACACCTTC

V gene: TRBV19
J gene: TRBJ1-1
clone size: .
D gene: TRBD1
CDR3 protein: CASSLQGRMNTEAFF
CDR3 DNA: TGTGCCAGTAGTTTACAGGGGAGGATGAACACTGAAGCTTTCTTT

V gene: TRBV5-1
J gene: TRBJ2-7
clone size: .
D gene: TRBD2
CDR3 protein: CASGKTSGLTYEQYF
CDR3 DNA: TGCGCCAGCGGAAAAACTAGCGGGCTTACCTACGAGCAGTACTTC

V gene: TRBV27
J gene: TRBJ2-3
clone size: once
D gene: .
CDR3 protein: CASSSHQGAGTDTQYF
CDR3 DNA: TGTGCCAGCAGTTCTCATCAGGGAGCCGGCACAGATACGCAGTATTTT

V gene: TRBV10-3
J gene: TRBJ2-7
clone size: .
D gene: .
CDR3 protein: CAINEQYGAYEQYF
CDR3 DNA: TGTGCCATCAACGAGCAGTATGGAGCCTACGAGCAGTACTTC

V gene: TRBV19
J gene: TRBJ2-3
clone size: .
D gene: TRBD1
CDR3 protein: CASTRDRGTDTQYF
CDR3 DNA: TGTGCCAGTACCCGGGACAGGGGCACAGATACGCAGTATTTT

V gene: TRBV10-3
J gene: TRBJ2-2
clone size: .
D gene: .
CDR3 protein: CAITSRGGLNTGELFF
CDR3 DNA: TGTGCCATCACCTCCAGGGGGGGGTTGAACACCGGGGAGCTGTTTTTT

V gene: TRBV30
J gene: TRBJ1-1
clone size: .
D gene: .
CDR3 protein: CAWSKLVGPANTEAFF
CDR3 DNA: TGTGCCTGGAGTAAGTTAGTGGGACCCGCGAACACTGAAGCTTTCTTT

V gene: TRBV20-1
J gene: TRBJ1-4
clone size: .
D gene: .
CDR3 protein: CSARREKLFF
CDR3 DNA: TGCAGTGCTAGACGGGAAAAACTGTTTTTT

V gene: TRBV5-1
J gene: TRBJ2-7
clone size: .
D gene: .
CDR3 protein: CASSLDQRSYEQYF
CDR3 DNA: TGCGCCAGCAGCTTGGACCAGCGCTCCTACGAGCAGTACTTC

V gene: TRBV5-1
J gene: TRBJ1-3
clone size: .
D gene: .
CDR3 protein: CASSEQSSGNTIYF
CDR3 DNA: TGCGCCAGCAGCGAACAGAGCTCTGGAAACACCATATATTTT

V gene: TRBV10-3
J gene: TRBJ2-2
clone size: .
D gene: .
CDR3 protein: CAISDPSTTGELFF
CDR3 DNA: TGTGCCATCAGTGATCCCAGTACCACCGGGGAGCTGTTTTTT

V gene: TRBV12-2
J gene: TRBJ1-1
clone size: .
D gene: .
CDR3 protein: CASRSLEAFF
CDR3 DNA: TGTGCAAGTCGCTCGCTTGAAGCTTTCTTT

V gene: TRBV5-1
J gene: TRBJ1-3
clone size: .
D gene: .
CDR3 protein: CASSLDTASGNTIYF
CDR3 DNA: TGCGCCAGCAGCTTAGACACAGCCTCTGGAAACACCATATATTTT

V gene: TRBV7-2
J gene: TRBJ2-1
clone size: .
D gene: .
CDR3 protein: CASSLVLADNEQFF
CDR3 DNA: TGTGCCAGCAGCTTAGTGTTAGCGGACAATGAGCAGTTCTTC

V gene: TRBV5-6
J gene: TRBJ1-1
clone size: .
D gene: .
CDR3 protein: CASSFGLRGTEAFF
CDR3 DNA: TGTGCCAGCAGCTTTGGACTGAGAGGGACTGAAGCTTTCTTT

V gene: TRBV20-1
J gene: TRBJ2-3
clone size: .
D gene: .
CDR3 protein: CSAEGDTQYF
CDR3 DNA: TGCAGTGCAGAGGGAGATACGCAGTATTTT

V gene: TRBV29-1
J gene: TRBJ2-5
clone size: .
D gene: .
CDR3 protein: CSVEPYQETQYF
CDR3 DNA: TGCAGCGTTGAACCGTACCAAGAGACCCAGTACTTC

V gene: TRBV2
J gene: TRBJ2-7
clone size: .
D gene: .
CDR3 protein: CASSEGTLYEQYF
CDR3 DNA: TGTGCCAGCAGTGAGGGGACACTCTACGAGCAGTACTTC

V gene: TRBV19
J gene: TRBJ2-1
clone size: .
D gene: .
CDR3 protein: CASSTLAPHYNEQFF
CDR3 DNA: TGTGCCAGTAGTACTCTAGCGCCACACTACAATGAGCAGTTCTTC

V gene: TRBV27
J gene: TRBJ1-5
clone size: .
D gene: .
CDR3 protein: CASKAWTGRHSNQPQHF
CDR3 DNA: TGTGCCAGCAAAGCTTGGACGGGGAGACATAGCAATCAGCCCCAGCATTTT

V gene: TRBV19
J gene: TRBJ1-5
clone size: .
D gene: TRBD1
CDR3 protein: CASSLTDRVRQPQHF
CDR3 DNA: TGTGCCAGTAGTCTTACGGACAGGGTCCGTCAGCCCCAGCATTTT

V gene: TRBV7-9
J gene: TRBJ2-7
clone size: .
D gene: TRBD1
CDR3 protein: CASSIAGTDFEQYF
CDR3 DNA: TGTGCCAGCAGCATTGCCGGGACAGATTTTGAGCAGTACTTC

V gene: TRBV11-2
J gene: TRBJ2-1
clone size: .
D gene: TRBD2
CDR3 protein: CASSPGLAGAPEDEQFF
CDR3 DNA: TGTGCCAGCAGCCCCGGACTAGCGGGAGCACCAGAGGATGAGCAGTTCTTC

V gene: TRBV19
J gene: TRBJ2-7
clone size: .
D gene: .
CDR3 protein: CASRELISSYEQYF
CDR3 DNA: TGTGCCAGTAGAGAGCTAATTAGCTCCTACGAGCAGTACTTC

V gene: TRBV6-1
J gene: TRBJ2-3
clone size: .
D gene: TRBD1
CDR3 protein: CASSAGTGVTDTQYF
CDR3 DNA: TGTGCCAGCAGTGCCGGGACAGGGGTTACAGATACGCAGTATTTT

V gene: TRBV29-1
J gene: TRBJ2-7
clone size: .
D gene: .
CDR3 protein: CSVEDRATREEQYF
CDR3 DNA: TGCAGCGTTGAAGATCGGGCTACCCGGGAAGAGCAGTACTTC

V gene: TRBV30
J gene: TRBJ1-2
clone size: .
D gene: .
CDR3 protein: CAWSVRDSNYGYTF
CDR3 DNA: TGTGCCTGGAGTGTACGTGACTCTAACTATGGCTACACCTTC

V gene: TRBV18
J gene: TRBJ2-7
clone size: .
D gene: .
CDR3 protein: CASCQGTSYEQYF
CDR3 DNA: TGTGCCAGCTGCCAGGGAACCTCCTACGAGCAGTACTTC

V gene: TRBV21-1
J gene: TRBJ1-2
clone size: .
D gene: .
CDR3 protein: CASSRSGQGNYGYTF
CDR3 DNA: TGTGCCAGCAGCAGGTCGGGACAGGGAAACTATGGCTACACCTTC

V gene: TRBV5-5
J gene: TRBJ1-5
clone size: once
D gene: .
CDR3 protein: CASSLEVAGLLNQPQHF
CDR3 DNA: TGTGCCAGCAGCTTGGAGGTTGCCGGATTGTTAAATCAGCCCCAGCATTTT